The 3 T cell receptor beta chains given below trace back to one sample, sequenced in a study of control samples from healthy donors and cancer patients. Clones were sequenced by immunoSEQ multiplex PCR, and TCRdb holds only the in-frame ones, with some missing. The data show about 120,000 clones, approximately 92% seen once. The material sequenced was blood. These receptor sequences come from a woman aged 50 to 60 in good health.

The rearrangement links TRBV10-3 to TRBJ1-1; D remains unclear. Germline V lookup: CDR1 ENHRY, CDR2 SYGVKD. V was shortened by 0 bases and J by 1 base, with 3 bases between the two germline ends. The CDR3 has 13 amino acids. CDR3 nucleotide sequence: TGTGCCATCAGTGAGTCCAGGAACACTGAAGCTTTCTTT. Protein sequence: CAISESRNTEAFF.

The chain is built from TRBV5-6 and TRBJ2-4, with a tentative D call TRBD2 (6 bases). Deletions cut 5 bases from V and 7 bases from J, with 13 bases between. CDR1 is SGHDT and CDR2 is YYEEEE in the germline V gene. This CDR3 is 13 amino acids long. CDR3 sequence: CASRWAGRNIQYF. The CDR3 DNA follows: TGTGCCAGCAGATGGGCAGGGAGGAACATTCAGTACTTC.

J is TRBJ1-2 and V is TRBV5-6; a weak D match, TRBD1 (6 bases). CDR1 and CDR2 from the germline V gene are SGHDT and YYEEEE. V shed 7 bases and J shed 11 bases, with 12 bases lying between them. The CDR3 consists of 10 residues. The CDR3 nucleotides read TGTGCCAGCGGTGGACAGACTTACACCTTC. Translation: CASGGQTYTF.